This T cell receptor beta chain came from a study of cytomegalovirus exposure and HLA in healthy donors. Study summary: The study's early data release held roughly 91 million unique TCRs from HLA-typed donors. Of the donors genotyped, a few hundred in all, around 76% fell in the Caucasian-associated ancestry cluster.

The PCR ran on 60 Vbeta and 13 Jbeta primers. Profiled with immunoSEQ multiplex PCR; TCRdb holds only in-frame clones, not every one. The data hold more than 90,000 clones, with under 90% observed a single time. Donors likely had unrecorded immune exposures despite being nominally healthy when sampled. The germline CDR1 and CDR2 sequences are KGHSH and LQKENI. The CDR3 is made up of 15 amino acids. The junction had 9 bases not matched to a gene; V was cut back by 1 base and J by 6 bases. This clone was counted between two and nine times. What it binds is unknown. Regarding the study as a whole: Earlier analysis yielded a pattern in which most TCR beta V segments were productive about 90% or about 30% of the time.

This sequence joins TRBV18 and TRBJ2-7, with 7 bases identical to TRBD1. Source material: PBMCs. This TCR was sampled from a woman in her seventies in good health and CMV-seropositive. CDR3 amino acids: CASSPLDRPSREQYF. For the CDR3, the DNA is TGTGCCAGCTCACCACTGGACAGGCCTTCTCGCGAGCAGTACTTC.